A selection of T cell receptor beta chains follows, all from one sample in a study of blood T cell repertoires in COVID-19. Sequencing used immunoSEQ multiplex PCR; TCRdb keeps in-frame clones, though not all of them. Of approximately 450,000 clones in the sample, around nine tenths were seen once. Sequencing used peripheral blood. The receptors stem from a woman in her twenties or thirties with acute or convalescent COVID-19. The CDR3 runs from the conserved cysteine through the conserved F or W. A D gene is named only where the DNA matches it firmly. Expanded clones get a size class; other rows say once, few or many, or leave the size out.

18,TRBV7-9,NA,TRBJ2-5,TRBD2,CASSLAPGLAGGGETQYF,TGTGCCAGCAGCTTAGCCCCCGGACTAGCGGGGGGAGGAGAGACCCAGTACTTC
15,TRBV11-2,NA,TRBJ2-3,NA,CASSPSGASTDTQYF,TGTGCCAGCAGCCCATCGGGTGCTAGCACAGATACGCAGTATTTT
14,TRBV7-9,NA,TRBJ2-2,NA,CASRKQGPTGELFF,TGTGCCAGCAGGAAACAGGGTCCGACCGGGGAGCTGTTTTTT
16,TRBV7-8,NA,TRBJ2-7,TRBD2,CASSRGYSGGFVEQYF,TGTGCCAGCAGCCGAGGGTATAGCGGGGGATTCGTCGAGCAGTACTTC
13,TRBV6-6,NA,TRBJ1-1,NA,CASSYTKNTEAFF,TGTGCCAGCAGTTACACAAAGAACACTGAAGCTTTCTTT
14,TRBV5-6,NA,TRBJ2-5,TRBD1,CASSVTGGEETQYF,TGTGCCAGCAGCGTGACAGGGGGCGAAGAGACCCAGTACTTC
13,TRBV29-1,NA,TRBJ2-5,NA,CSVEDPVQVTQYF,TGCAGCGTTGAAGACCCCGTACAAGTGACCCAGTACTTC
13,TRBV3-1/TRBV3-2,NA,TRBJ2-3,NA,CAALNGNTDTQYF,TGTGCCGCCTTAAACGGGAACACAGATACGCAGTATTTT
11,TRBV12-3/TRBV12-4,NA,TRBJ2-5,NA,CASRGTQEDHF,TGTGCCAGCAGGGGGACACAGGAGGATCACTTC
12,TRBV9,NA,TRBJ1-2,NA,CASSPLGEGYTF,TGTGCCAGCAGCCCCTTGGGCGAAGGCTACACCTTC
15,TRBV7-8,once,TRBJ2-5,NA,CASSPGPKSGETQYF,TGTGCCAGCAGCCCAGGTCCCAAGTCAGGAGAGACCCAGTACTTC
13,TRBV9,NA,TRBJ1-1,TRBD1,CASSAGTGARGFF,TGTGCCAGCAGCGCAGGGACAGGGGCCCGCGGTTTCTTT
16,TRBV11-2,NA,TRBJ1-1,NA,CASRAGWALQNTEAFF,TGTGCCAGCAGAGCAGGCTGGGCTCTACAAAACACTGAAGCTTTCTTT
19,TRBV13,NA,TRBJ2-1,NA,CASSLLLTPPGGLNNEQFF,TGTGCCAGCAGCTTATTGTTGACGCCCCCCGGGGGGCTAAACAATGAGCAGTTCTTC
13,TRBV29-1,NA,TRBJ1-4,TRBD1,CSGGDRASEKLFF,TGCAGCGGCGGGGACAGGGCCAGCGAAAAACTGTTTTTT
12,TRBV7-9,NA,TRBJ1-1,NA,CASSFDKAEAFF,TGTGCCAGCAGCTTCGACAAAGCTGAAGCTTTCTTT
14,TRBV6-2/TRBV6-3,NA,TRBJ2-7,TRBD2,CASSGKGTNYEQYF,TGTGCCAGCAGTGGAAAAGGGACTAACTACGAGCAGTACTTC
14,TRBV5-4,once,TRBJ2-1,TRBD1,CASRQGQDAKEQFF,TGTGCCAGCAGGCAGGGACAGGATGCTAAGGAGCAGTTCTTC
15,TRBV9,NA,TRBJ2-3,NA,CASSVAGIVADTQYF,TGTGCCAGCAGCGTAGCAGGGATAGTGGCAGATACGCAGTATTTT
15,TRBV5-1,NA,TRBJ2-1,TRBD2,CASSASGGSYNEQFF,TGCGCCAGCAGCGCTAGCGGGGGGTCCTACAATGAGCAGTTCTTC
16,TRBV7-6,NA,TRBJ2-1,TRBD1,CASSLALPGQGSEQFF,TGTGCCAGCAGCTTAGCACTCCCGGGACAGGGGAGCGAGCAGTTCTTC
14,TRBV6-5,NA,TRBJ1-1,TRBD1,CASSYLEAGGTAFF,TGTGCCAGCAGTTACCTCGAGGCAGGGGGTACGGCTTTCTTT
14,TRBV5-1,few,TRBJ1-2,TRBD1,CASSRTGARDGYTF,TGCGCCAGCAGTAGGACAGGGGCCCGGGATGGCTACACCTTC
15,TRBV28,NA,TRBJ2-2,TRBD2,CASNRAGANTGELFF,TGTGCCAGCAACCGAGCGGGGGCGAACACCGGGGAGCTGTTTTTT
18,TRBV7-6,NA,TRBJ2-7,TRBD1,CASSARSVRTGTVDEQYF,TGTGCCAGCAGCGCACGGAGTGTAAGGACAGGGACGGTCGACGAGCAGTACTTC
14,TRBV19,NA,TRBJ1-1,TRBD1,CAAATGGMGNEAFF,TGTGCCGCCGCGACAGGGGGCATGGGGAATGAAGCTTTCTTT
12,TRBV19,NA,TRBJ1-1,NA,CASIEGNTEAFF,TGTGCCAGTATTGAGGGGAACACTGAAGCTTTCTTT
15,TRBV5-1,NA,TRBJ2-1,NA,CASSLDGGARNEQFF,TGCGCCAGCAGCTTGGATGGGGGGGCCAGGAATGAGCAGTTCTTC